This T cell receptor (beta chain) was found in a study of response to subunit inactivated influenza vaccine. Study-wide results and limits: Authors suggested each seasonal flu vaccination may recruit only limited numbers of new T cells.

CDR1 is LGHDT, CDR2 YNNKEL, per germline (reference sequence). This CDR3 contains 16 residues. Deletions cut 0 bases from V and 0 bases from J, with 9 bases between. This clonotype occurred a few times. Its specificity is not known. From the RT-PCR reads, TCRdb called clonotypes with MiXCR, one entry per CDR3 protein. The sample records roughly 500,000 distinct CDR3 sequences, approximately 17% being singletons. The TCR sequence derives from a man between 45 and 75 years old who received an inactivated influenza vaccine. The source material was CD4+ T cells sorted from PBMCs, sampled 23 to 25 months after vaccination. The V gene is TRBV3-1, the J gene TRBJ2-4; D gene unclear. The CDR3 loop is CASSQEGYLAKNIQYF. In nucleotides, the CDR3 is TGTGCCAGCAGCCAAGAGGGATATCTAGCCAAAAACATTCAGTACTTC.